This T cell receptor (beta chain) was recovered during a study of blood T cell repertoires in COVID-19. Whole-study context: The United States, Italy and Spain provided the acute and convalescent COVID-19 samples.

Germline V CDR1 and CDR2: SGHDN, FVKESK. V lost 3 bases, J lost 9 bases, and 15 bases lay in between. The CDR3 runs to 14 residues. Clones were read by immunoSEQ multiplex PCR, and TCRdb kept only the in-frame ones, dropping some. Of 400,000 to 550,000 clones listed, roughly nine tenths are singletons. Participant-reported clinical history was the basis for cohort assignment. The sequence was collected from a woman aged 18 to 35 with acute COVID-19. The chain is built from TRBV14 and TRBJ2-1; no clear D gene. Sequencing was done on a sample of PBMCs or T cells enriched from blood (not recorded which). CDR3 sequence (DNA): TGTGCCAGCAGCCAGCACCTTCCTAGAAGTGAGCAGTTCTTC. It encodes CASSQHLPRSEQFF.